The 14 T cell receptor beta chains listed next were all sequenced from one sample in a study of high-grade serous ovarian cancer treatment subgroups. The tumor samples were collected prior to definitive surgery or chemotherapy. Repertoires were generated with immunoSEQ multiplex PCR, while TCRdb's copy carries only in-frame clones and drops some. The data contain fewer than 4,000 clones, about 71% of them singletons. Sequenced input: tumor tissue. These receptors all stem from a human donor with high-grade serous ovarian cancer.

The chain couples TRBV7-2 to TRBJ2-1; 8 positions match TRBD2. In germline, CDR1 is SGHTA, CDR2 FQGNSA. V lost 3 bases, J lost 3 bases, and 4 bases stayed unmatched. This CDR3 is built from 15 residues. DNA for the CDR3: TGTGCCAGCAGCTTCTCAGCGGGGGACTACAATGAGCAGTTCTTC. This translates into CASSFSAGDYNEQFF.

This chain connects TRBV4-1 to TRBJ2-5, with a tentative D call TRBD2 (5 bases). From germline, CDR1 is MGHRA and CDR2 YSYEKL. Trimming left V 1 base short and J 2 bases short, with 17 bases between. This CDR3 has 17 amino acids. The CDR3 bases are TGCGCCAGCAGCCAAGGGTCCGGGGTGCTCGTGCAAGAGACCCAGTACTTC. Residues: CASSQGSGVLVQETQYF.

The chain joins TRBV13 to TRBJ2-6; 10 nucleotides agree with TRBD1. V shed 5 bases, J shed 0 bases, and the junction held 7 bases outside the gene matches. The CDR3 contains 18 residues. Germline-derived CDR1 and CDR2 are PRHDT and FYEKMQ (reference sequence). The CDR3 spells CASSPRDRGISGANVLTF. As DNA, the CDR3 is TGTGCCAGCAGCCCGAGGGACAGGGGAATCTCTGGGGCCAACGTCCTGACTTTC.

The J gene is TRBJ1-2, the V gene TRBV2; 9 bases are a match to TRBD1. The CDR3 contains 14 residues. Unmatched junction bases numbered 4, after V lost 5 bases and J lost 3 bases. Germline CDR1 reads SNHLY; CDR2 reads FYNNEI. CDR3: CASSLDRGDYGYTF. For the CDR3, the DNA is TGTGCCAGCAGTCTCGACAGGGGGGACTATGGCTACACCTTC.

V gene TRBV30 combines with J gene TRBJ2-5, with D maybe TRBD2 (5 bases). The V gene's germline CDR1 is GTSNPN and CDR2 SVGIG (reference sequence). V was trimmed by 0 bases and J by 5 bases, leaving 10 bases between them. The CDR3 covers 13 residues. The CDR3 sequence: CAWSVLAGETQYF. In nucleotides, the CDR3 is TGTGCCTGGAGTGTCCTAGCTGGGGAGACCCAGTACTTC.

This clone has only a few counts. The CDR3 spells CASSPGQRSGNTIYF. The CDR3 coding sequence is TGTGCCAGCAGCCCGGGACAGCGCTCTGGAAACACCATATATTTT. The gene calls are TRBV5-5 and TRBJ1-3, with 7 bases aligning to TRBD1. The CDR3 is made up of 15 amino acids. CDR1 and CDR2 from the germline V gene are SGHKS and YYEKEE (reference sequence). Germline trimming cut 4 bases from V and 0 bases from J; bases unmatched to any gene: 4.

This clone was seen just once. The chain recombines TRBV27 with TRBJ1-1; the D is unclear. Per the germline V gene, CDR1 is MNHEY and CDR2 is SMNVEV (reference sequence). The length of the CDR3 is 16 residues. V lost 5 bases to trimming and J lost 5 bases, with 21 bases between them. This CDR3 is CASSPGGRLKRTEAFF. CDR3 sequence (DNA): TGTGCCAGCAGTCCGGGCGGACGGCTGAAGAGGACTGAAGCTTTCTTT.

This chain joins TRBV4-1 and TRBJ1-1; 7 nucleotides align to TRBD1. V lost 0 bases to trimming and J lost 5 bases; unmatched junction nucleotides: 9. The CDR3 has 16 residues. Germline values: CDR1 MGHRA, CDR2 YSYEKL. The CDR3 spells CASSQDTSGGGTEAFF. The CDR3, as DNA: TGCGCCAGCAGCCAAGATACCTCAGGGGGAGGAACTGAAGCTTTCTTT.

The CDR3 nucleotides read TGTGCCAGTAGGACAGGGCTAGCTAACTATGGCTACACCTTC. It is translated as CASRTGLANYGYTF. The chain has TRBV19 and TRBJ1-2, with 7 bases that match TRBD1. CDR3 length: 14 residues. Germline-derived CDR1 and CDR2 are LNHDA and SQIVND (reference sequence). V was pared by 6 bases and J by 0 bases, with 4 bases of the junction left unmatched. The entire variable domain, with the rest obtained from reference TRBV19 and TRBJ1-2, is as follows: DGGITQSPKYLFRKEGQNVTLSCEQNLNHDAMYWYRQDPGQGLRLIYYSQIVNDFQKGDIAEGYSVSREKKESFPLTVTSAQKNPTAFYLCASRTGLANYGYTFGSGTRLTVV.

The chain has TRBV11-2 and TRBJ2-3; D gene ambiguous. Between the trimmed V and J ends, which lost 5 bases and 1 base, there was a span of 10 bases. CDR1 is SGHAT and CDR2 is FQNNGV in the germline V gene. The CDR3 is made up of 14 amino acids. The CDR3 loop is CASSLQAGTDTQYF. CDR3 DNA sequence: TGTGCCAGCAGCCTTCAGGCGGGCACAGATACGCAGTATTTT.

The table lists this clone with a few counts. This chain's CDR3 is CASSSIAGGSDEQFF. DNA of the CDR3: TGTGCCAGCAGCTCCATAGCGGGGGGGTCGGATGAGCAGTTCTTC. The chain is built from TRBV5-5 and TRBJ2-1; TRBD2 matches at 11 bases. Germline CDR1 and CDR2: SGHKS and YYEKEE (reference sequence). CDR3 size: 15 residues. V dropped 3 bases and J dropped 8; count of bases not matched to a gene: 7. Full variable domain (outside the CDR3, taken from reference TRBV5-5 and TRBJ2-1): DAGVTQSPTHLIKTRGQQVTLRCSPISGHKSVSWYQQVLGQGPQFIFQYYEKEERGRGNFPDRFSARQFPNYSSELNVNALLLGDSALYLCASSSIAGGSDEQFFGPGTRLTVL.

CDR3 sequence reads: CASRGTGGTEAFF. CDR3 sequence (DNA): TGTGCCAGCCGAGGGACAGGGGGCACTGAAGCTTTCTTT. V usage is TRBV18 and J usage is TRBJ1-1; 11 bases match TRBD1. Germline V lookup: CDR1 KGHSH, CDR2 LQKENI. The CDR3 is 13 residues long. Trimming cost V 8 bases and J 4 bases; bases outside gene matches: 3.

V and J are TRBV5-8 and TRBJ1-5; a possible D gene is TRBD1 (5 bases). This CDR3 has 17 amino acids. Between the trimmed V and J ends, which lost 1 base and 0 bases, there was a span of 14 bases. The germline V gene encodes CDR1 SGHTS and CDR2 YDEGEE. The CDR3 nucleotides are TGTGCCAGCAGCTTGTTTTTGACAGAACTTAGCAATCAGCCCCAGCATTTT. It is translated as CASSLFLTELSNQPQHF.

The chain carries TRBV25-1 and TRBJ1-6, with no clear D. The germline V gene has CDR1 MGHDK and CDR2 SYGVNS. The CDR3 extends over 13 amino acids. Trimming cost V 6 bases and J 8 bases, with 11 bases left between them. CDR3 bases: TGTGCCAGCAGCGAGTACTGGGATTCACCCCTCCACTTT. This encodes CASSEYWDSPLHF.